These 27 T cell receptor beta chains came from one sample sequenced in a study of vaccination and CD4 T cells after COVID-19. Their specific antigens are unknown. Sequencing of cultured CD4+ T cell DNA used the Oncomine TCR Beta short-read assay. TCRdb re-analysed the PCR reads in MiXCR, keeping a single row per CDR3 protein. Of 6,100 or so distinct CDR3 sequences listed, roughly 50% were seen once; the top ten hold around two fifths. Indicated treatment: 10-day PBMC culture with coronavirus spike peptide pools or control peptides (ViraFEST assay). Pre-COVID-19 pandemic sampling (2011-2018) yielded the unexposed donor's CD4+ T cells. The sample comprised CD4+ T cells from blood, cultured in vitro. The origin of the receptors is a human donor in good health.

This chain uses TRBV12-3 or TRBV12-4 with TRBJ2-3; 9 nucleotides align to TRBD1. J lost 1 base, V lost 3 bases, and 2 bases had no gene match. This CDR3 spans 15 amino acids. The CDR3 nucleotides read TGTGCCAGCAGTTTCCGGACAGGGGGCACAGATACGCAGTATTTT. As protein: CASSFRTGGTDTQYF.

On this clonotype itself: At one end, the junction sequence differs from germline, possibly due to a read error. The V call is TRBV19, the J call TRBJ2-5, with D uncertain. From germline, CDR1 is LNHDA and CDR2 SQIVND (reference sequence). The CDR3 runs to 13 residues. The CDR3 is CVSRVKKSETQYF. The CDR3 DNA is TGTGTCAGTAGGGTAAAGAAGTCAGAGACCCAGTACTTC.

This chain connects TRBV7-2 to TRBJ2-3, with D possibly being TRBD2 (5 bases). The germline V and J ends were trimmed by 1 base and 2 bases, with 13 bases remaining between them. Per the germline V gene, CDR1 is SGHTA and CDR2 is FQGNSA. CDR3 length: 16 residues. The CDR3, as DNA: TGTGCCAGCAGCTTAGGAGGACGGGGAACCACAGATACGCAGTATTTT. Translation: CASSLGGRGTTDTQYF.

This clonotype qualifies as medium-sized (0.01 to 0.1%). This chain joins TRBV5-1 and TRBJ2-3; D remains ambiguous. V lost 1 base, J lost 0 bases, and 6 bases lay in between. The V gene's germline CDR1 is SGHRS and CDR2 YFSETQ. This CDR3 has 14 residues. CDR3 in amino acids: CASSLMESTDTQYF. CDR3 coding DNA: TGCGCCAGCAGCTTGATGGAGAGCACAGATACGCAGTATTTT.

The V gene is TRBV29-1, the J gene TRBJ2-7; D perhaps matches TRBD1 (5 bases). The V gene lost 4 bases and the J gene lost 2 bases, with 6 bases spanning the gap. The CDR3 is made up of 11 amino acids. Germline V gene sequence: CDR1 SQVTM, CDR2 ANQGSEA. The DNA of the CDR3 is TGCAGCGTTGGGGGCGCCTACGAGCAGTACTTC. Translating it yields CSVGGAYEQYF.

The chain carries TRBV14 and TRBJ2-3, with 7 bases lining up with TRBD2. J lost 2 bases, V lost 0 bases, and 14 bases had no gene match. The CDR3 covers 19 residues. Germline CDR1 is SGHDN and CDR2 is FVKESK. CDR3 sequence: CASSQEVGVLLAVTDTQYF. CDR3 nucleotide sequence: TGTGCCAGCAGCCAAGAGGTGGGGGTATTGCTAGCGGTCACAGATACGCAGTATTTT.

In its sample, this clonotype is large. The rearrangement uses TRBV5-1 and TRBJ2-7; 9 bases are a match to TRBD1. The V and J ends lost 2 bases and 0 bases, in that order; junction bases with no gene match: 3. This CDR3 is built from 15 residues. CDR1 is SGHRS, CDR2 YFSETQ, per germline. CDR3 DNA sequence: TGCGCCAGCAGCTTAGGACAGGGGAGCTCCTACGAGCAGTACTTC. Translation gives CASSLGQGSSYEQYF.

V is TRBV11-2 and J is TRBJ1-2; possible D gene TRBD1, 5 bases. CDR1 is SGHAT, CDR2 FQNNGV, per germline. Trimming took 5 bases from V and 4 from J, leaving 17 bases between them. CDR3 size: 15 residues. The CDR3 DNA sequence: TGTGCCAGCAGCCCGATGCTCGAGACAGCCTATGGCTACACCTTC. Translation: CASSPMLETAYGYTF.

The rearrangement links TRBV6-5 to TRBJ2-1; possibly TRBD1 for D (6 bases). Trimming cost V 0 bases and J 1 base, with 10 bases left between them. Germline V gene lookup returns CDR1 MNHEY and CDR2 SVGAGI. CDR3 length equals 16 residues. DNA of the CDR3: TGTGCCAGCAGTTACTCGAGAAGGGGGTCCTACAATGAGCAGTTCTTC. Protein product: CASSYSRRGSYNEQFF.

CDR3 region: CASSLSSNQPQHF. The CDR3 region has the DNA TGTGCCAGCAGTTTGAGTAGCAATCAGCCCCAGCATTTT. The chain recombines TRBV28 with TRBJ1-5; D uncertain. Trimming took 3 bases from V and 0 from J, leaving 3 bases between them. In germline, CDR1 is MDHEN, CDR2 SYDVKM. This CDR3 comprises 13 residues.

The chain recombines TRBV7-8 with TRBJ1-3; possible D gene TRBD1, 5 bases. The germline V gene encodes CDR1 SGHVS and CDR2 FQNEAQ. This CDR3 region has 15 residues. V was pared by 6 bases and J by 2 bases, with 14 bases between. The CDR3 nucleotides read TGTGCCAGCAGTTTGACAGAGCCGGCTGGAAACACCATATATTTT. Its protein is CASSLTEPAGNTIYF.

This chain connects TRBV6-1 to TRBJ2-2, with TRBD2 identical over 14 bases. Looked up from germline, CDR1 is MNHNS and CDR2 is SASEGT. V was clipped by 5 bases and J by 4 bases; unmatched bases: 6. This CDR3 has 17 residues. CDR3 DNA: TGTGCCAGCAGTCAGGGACTAGCGGGAGTTGGCACCGGGGAGCTGTTTTTT. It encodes CASSQGLAGVGTGELFF.

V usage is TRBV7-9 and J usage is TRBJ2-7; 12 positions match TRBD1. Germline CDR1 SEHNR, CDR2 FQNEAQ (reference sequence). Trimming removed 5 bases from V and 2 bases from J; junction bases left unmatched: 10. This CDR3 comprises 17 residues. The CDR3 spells CASSLGDRGPTAYEQYF. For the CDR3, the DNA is TGTGCCAGCAGCCTTGGGGACAGGGGGCCTACGGCCTACGAGCAGTACTTC.

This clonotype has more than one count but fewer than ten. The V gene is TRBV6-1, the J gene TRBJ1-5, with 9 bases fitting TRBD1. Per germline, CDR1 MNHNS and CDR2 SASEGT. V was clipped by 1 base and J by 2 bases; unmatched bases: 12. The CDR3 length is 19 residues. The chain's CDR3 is CASSEGYRGRGGRNQPQHF. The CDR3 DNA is TGTGCCAGCAGTGAAGGGTACAGGGGGCGCGGTGGGCGCAATCAGCCCCAGCATTTT.

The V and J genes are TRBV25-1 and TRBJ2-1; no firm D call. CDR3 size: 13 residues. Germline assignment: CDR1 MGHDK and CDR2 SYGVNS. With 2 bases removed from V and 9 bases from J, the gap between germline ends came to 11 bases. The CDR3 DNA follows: TGTGCCAGCAGTGAAGGGTATCAGGCTGAGCAGTTCTTC. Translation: CASSEGYQAEQFF.

CDR3 nucleotides: TGTGCCAGCAGCCCCGAACAGACCCACCGTACCCTTGAAGCTTTCTTT. As protein: CASSPEQTHRTLEAFF. The chain employs TRBV11-3 and TRBJ1-1; D uncertain. V dropped 5 bases and J dropped 7 bases, with 23 bases sitting between them. CDR3 length equals 16 residues. Germline-derived CDR1 and CDR2 are SGHNT and YENEEA.

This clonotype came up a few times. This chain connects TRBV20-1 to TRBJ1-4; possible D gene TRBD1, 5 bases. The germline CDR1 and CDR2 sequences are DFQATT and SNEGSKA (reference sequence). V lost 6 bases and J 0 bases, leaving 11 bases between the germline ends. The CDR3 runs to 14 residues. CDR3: CSARDHATNEKLFF. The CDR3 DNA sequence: TGCAGTGCCCGGGACCACGCAACTAATGAAAAACTGTTTTTT.

DNA for the CDR3: TGTGCCAGCAGCTTAGGGGGAGCCGAGCAGTACTTC. As protein: CASSLGGAEQYF. This sequence joins TRBV7-9 and TRBJ2-7; possibly TRBD2 for D (5 bases). Looked up from germline, CDR1 is SEHNR and CDR2 is FQNEAQ (reference sequence). The CDR3 sequence is 12 residues long. V shed 1 base and J shed 6 bases, with 7 bases lying between them.

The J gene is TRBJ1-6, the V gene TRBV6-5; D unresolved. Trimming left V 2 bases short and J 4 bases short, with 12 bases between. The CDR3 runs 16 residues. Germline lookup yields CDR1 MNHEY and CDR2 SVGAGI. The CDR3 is CASSYKGGGYNSPLHF. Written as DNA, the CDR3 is TGTGCCAGCAGTTACAAAGGAGGTGGTTATAATTCACCCCTCCACTTT.

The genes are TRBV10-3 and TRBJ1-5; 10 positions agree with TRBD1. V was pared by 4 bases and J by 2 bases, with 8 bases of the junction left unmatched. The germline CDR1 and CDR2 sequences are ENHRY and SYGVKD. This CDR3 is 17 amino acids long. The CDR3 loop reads CAISAGQGVGGNQPQHF. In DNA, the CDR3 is TGTGCCATCAGTGCCGGACAGGGGGTTGGGGGCAATCAGCCCCAGCATTTT.

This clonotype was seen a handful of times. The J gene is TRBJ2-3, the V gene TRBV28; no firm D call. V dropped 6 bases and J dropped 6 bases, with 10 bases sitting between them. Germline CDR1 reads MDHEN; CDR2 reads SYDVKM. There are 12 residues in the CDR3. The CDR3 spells CASSWGYDTQYF. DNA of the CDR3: TGTGCCAGCAGCTGGGGTTACGATACGCAGTATTTT.

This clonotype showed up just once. The CDR3 bases are TGTGCCAGCTCTCGTGGACTAGCGGGACCAGAGACCCAGTACTTC. This encodes CASSRGLAGPETQYF. The rearrangement uses TRBV18 and TRBJ2-5; the match to TRBD2 covers 12 bases. This CDR3 region has 15 residues. Looked up from germline, CDR1 is KGHSH and CDR2 is LQKENI. After removal of 6 bases from V and 4 bases from J, the junction contained 6 bases not matched to a gene.

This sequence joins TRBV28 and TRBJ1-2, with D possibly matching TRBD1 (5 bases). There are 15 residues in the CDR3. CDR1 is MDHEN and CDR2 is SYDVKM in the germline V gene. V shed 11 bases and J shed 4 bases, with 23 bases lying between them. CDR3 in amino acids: CAGEPGGGRGYGYTF. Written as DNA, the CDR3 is TGTGCCGGCGAACCGGGGGGAGGGAGAGGCTATGGCTACACCTTC.

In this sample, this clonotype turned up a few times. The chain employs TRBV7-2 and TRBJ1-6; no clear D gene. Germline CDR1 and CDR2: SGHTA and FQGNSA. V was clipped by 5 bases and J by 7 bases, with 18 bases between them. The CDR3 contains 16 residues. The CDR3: CASSPLGRTGNSPLHF. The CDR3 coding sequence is TGTGCCAGCAGCCCCTTGGGCCGAACGGGGAATTCACCCCTCCACTTT.

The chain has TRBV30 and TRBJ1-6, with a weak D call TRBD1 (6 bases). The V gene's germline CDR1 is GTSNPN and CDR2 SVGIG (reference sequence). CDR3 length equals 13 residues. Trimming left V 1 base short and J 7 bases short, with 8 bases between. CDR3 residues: CAWSGQANSPLHF. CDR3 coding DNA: TGTGCCTGGAGTGGACAGGCGAATTCACCCCTCCACTTT.

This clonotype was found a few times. The CDR3 sequence: CATSGGSTDTQYF. The CDR3, as DNA: TGTGCCACCTCAGGGGGGAGCACAGATACGCAGTATTTT. The V and J genes are TRBV15 and TRBJ2-3; D is possibly TRBD1 (7 bases). V lost 8 bases to trimming and J lost 0 bases, with 9 bases between them. Per the germline V gene, CDR1 is LNHNV and CDR2 is YYDKDF (reference sequence). CDR3 length: 13 residues.

The CDR3 loop is CSARGQVGQPQHF. The CDR3 nucleotides are TGCAGTGCAAGGGGACAGGTTGGTCAGCCCCAGCATTTT. The gene calls are TRBV20-1 and TRBJ1-5; 8 nucleotides align to TRBD1. Germline loops: CDR1 DFQATT, CDR2 SNEGSKA (reference sequence). CDR3 length equals 13 residues. Trimming at V came to 6 bases and at J to 6 bases, leaving 7 bases not matched to a gene.